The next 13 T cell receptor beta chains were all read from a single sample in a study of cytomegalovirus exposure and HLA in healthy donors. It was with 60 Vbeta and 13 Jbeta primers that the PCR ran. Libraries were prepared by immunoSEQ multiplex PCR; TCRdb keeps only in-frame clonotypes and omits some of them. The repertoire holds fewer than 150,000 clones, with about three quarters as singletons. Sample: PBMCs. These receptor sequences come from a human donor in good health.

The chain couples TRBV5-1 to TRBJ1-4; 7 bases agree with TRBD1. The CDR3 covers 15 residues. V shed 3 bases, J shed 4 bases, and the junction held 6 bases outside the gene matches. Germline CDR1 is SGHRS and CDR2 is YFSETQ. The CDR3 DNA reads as TGCGCCAGCAGCTCCACAGGGGTGGGTAATGAAAAACTGTTTTTT. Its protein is CASSSTGVGNEKLFF.

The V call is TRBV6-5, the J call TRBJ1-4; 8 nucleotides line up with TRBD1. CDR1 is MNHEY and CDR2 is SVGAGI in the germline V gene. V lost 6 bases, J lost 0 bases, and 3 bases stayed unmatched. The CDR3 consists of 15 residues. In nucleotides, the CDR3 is TGTGCCAGCAGGCCGGACAGGGCAACTAATGAAAAACTGTTTTTT. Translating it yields CASRPDRATNEKLFF.

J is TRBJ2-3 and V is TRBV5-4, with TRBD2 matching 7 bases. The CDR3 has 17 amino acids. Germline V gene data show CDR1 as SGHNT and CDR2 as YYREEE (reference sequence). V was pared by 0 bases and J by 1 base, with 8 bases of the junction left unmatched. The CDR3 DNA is TGTGCCAGCAGCTTGGGGGGTGGGGGGGTAGGCACAGATACGCAGTATTTT. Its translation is CASSLGGGGVGTDTQYF.

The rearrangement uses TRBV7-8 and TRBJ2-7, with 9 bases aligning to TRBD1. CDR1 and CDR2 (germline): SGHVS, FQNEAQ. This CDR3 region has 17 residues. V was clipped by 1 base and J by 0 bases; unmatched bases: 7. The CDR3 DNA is TGTGCCAGCAGCTTAGGTTTGGGACAGGGACCCTCCTACGAGCAGTACTTC. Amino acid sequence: CASSLGLGQGPSYEQYF.

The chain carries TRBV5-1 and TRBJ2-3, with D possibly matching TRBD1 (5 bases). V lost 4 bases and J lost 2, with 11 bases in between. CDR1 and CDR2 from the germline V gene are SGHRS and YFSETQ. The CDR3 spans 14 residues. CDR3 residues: CASSLTAPTDTQYF. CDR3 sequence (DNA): TGCGCCAGCAGCCTGACAGCCCCCACAGATACGCAGTATTTT.

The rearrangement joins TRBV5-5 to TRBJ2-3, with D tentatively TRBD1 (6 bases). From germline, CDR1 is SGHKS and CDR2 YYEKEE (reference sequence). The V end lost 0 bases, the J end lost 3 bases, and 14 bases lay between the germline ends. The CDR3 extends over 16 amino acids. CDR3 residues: CASSLGPTTGTDTQYF. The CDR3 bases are TGTGCCAGCAGCTTGGGGCCCACCACAGGGACAGATACGCAGTATTTT. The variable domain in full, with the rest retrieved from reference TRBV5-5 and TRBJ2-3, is DAGVTQSPTHLIKTRGQQVTLRCSPISGHKSVSWYQQVLGQGPQFIFQYYEKEERGRGNFPDRFSARQFPNYSSELNVNALLLGDSALYLCASSLGPTTGTDTQYFGPGTRLTVL.

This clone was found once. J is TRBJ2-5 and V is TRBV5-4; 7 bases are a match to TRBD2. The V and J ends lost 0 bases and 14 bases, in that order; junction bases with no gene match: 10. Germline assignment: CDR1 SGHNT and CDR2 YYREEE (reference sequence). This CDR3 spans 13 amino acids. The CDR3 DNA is TGTGCCAGCAGCTTGGATGGGGCGGGAGCAGACTACTTC. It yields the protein CASSLDGAGADYF.

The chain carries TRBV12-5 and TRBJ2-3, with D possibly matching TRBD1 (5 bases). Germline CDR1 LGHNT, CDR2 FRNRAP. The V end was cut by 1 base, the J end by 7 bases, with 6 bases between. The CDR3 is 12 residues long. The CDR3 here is CASGLGGNTQYF. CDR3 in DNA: TGTGCTAGTGGTTTGGGGGGCAATACGCAGTATTTT.

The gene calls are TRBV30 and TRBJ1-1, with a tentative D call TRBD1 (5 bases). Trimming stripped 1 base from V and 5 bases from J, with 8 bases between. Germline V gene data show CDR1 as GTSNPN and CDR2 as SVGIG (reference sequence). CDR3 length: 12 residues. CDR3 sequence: CAWSGGGTEAFF. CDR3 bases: TGTGCCTGGAGTGGCGGGGGGACTGAAGCTTTCTTT.

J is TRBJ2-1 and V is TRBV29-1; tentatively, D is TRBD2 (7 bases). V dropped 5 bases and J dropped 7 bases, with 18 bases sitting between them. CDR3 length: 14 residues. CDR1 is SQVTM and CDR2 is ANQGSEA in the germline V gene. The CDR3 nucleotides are TGCAGCGTTCGACTGCTAGGGGGGGGGAATGAGCAGTTCTTC. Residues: CSVRLLGGGNEQFF.

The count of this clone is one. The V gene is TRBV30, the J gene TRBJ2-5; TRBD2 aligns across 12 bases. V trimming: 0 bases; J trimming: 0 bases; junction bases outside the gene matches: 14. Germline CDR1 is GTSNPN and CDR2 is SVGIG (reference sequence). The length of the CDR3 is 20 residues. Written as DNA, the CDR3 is TGTGCCTGGAGTGTACCTGAGCTAGCGGGGGGGCTAACGTACCAAGAGACCCAGTACTTC. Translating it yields CAWSVPELAGGLTYQETQYF.

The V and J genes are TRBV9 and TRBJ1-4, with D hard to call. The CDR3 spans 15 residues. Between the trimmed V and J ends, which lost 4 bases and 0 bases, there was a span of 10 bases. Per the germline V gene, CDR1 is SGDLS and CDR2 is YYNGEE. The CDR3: CASSPRGTTNEKLFF. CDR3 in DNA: TGTGCCAGCAGCCCTAGAGGGACAACTAATGAAAAACTGTTTTTT.

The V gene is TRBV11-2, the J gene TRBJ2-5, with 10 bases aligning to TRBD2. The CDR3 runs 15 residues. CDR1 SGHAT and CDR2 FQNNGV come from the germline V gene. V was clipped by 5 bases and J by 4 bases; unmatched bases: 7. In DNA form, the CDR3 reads TGTGCCAGCAGCACAAGCGGGAGGGCCGGAGAGACCCAGTACTTC. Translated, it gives CASSTSGRAGETQYF.